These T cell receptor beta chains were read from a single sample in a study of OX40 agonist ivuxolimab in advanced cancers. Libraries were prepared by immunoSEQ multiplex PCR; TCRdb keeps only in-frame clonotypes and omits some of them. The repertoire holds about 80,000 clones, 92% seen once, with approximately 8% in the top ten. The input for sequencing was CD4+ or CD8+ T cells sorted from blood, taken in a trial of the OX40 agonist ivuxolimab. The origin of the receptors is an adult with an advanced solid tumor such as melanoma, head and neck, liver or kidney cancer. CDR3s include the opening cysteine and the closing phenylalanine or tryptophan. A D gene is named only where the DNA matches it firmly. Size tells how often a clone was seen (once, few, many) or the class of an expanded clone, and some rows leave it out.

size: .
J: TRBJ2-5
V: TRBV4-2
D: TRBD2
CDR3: CASSQGVGGGAPVETQYF
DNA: TGTGCCAGCAGTCAGGGGGTCGGCGGGGGGGCTCCTGTGGAGACCCAGTACTTC

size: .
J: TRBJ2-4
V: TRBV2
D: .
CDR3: CASSEALRAVSIAKNIQYF
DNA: TGTGCCAGCAGTGAAGCGCTGAGGGCGGTATCCATAGCCAAAAACATTCAGTACTTC

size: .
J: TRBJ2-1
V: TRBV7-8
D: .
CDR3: CASSFPLRVEQFF
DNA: TGTGCCAGCAGCTTCCCCCTTAGGGTTGAGCAGTTCTTC

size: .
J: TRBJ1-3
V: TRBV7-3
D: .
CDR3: CASSLGPGALENTIYF
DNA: TGTGCCAGCAGCCTGGGCCCAGGGGCTCTTGAAAACACCATATATTTT

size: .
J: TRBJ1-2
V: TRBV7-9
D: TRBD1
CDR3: CASSSPGQEYYGYTF
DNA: TGTGCCAGCAGCTCACCGGGACAGGAATACTATGGCTACACCTTC

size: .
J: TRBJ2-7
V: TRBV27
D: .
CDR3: CASTAREGLEQYF
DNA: TGTGCCAGCACTGCCAGGGAAGGCCTCGAGCAGTACTTC

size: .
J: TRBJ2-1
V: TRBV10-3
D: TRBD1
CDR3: CAIRIIDREKNEQFF
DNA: TGTGCCATCAGGATAATCGACAGGGAAAAGAATGAGCAGTTCTTC

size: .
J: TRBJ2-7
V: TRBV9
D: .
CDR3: CASSVGDSSYEQYF
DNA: TGTGCCAGCAGCGTAGGTGACTCTTCCTACGAGCAGTACTTC

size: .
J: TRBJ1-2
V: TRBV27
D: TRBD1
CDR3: CASSPQGQGIHGYTF
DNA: TGTGCCAGCAGTCCTCAAGGACAGGGCATTCATGGCTACACCTTC

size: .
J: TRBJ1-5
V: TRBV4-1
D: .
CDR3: CASSQDSYHSNQPQHF
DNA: TGCGCCAGCAGCCAAGATTCGTACCATAGCAATCAGCCCCAGCATTTT

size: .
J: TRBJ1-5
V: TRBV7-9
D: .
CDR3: CASSLGVGEPQHF
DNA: TGTGCCAGCAGCTTAGGAGTTGGTGAGCCCCAGCATTTT

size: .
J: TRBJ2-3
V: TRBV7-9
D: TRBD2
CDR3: CASSFSGGTDTQYF
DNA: TGTGCCAGCAGCTTCAGCGGGGGCACAGATACGCAGTATTTT

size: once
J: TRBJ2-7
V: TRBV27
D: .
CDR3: CASSPLTAGNEQYF
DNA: TGTGCCAGCAGCCCACTAACGGCAGGGAACGAGCAGTACTTC

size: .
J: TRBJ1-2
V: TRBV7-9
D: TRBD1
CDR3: CASSTGVFDGYTF
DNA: TGTGCCAGCAGCACAGGGGTTTTCGATGGCTACACCTTC

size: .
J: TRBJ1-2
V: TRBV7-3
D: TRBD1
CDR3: CASSLNPGTGGALAF
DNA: TGTGCCAGCAGCTTAAATCCTGGGACAGGGGGCGCGTTGGCCTTC

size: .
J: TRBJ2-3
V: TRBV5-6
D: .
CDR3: CASSLGGGSTDTQYF
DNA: TGTGCCAGCAGCTTGGGTGGTGGAAGCACAGATACGCAGTATTTT

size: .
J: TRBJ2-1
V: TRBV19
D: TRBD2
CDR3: CASSILPSGGLSYNEQFF
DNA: TGTGCCAGTAGTATCTTGCCTAGCGGGGGGTTATCCTACAATGAGCAGTTCTTC

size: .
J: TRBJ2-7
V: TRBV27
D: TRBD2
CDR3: CASSLGTSGYEQYF
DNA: TGTGCCAGCAGTCTTGGGACTAGCGGTTACGAGCAGTACTTC

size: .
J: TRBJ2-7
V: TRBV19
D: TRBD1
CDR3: CASSGQGVYEQYF
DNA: TGTGCCAGTAGTGGACAGGGGGTTTACGAGCAGTACTTC

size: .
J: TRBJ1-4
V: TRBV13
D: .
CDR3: CASSLVGGANEKLFF
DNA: TGTGCCAGCAGCTTAGTGGGGGGCGCTAATGAAAAACTGTTTTTT

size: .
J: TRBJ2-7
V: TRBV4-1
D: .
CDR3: CASSQEAYFGEQYF
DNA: TGCGCCAGCAGCCAAGAAGCCTATTTCGGCGAGCAGTACTTC

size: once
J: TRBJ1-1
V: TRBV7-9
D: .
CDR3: CASSWGGPMNTEAFF
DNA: TGTGCCAGCAGCTGGGGCGGTCCCATGAACACTGAAGCTTTCTTT

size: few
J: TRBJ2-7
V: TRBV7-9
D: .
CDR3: CASSWDPTYEQYF
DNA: TGTGCCAGCAGCTGGGACCCCACCTACGAGCAGTACTTC

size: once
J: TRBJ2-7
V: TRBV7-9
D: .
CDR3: CASSLEFHEQYF
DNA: TGTGCCAGCAGCTTAGAGTTCCACGAGCAGTACTTC

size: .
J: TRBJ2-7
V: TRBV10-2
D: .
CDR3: CASAPKGDEQYF
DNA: TGCGCCAGCGCCCCAAAGGGGGACGAGCAGTACTTC

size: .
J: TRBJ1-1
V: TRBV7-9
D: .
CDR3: CASSPVGGDGTEAFF
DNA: TGTGCCAGCAGCCCAGTAGGAGGGGATGGGACTGAAGCTTTCTTT

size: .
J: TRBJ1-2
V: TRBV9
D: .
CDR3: CASAGTVAYTF
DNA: TGTGCCAGCGCAGGGACTGTCGCCTACACCTTC

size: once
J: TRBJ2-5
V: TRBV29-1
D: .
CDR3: CSVEKAGRGETQYF
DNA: TGCAGCGTTGAGAAAGCTGGCAGGGGAGAGACCCAGTACTTC

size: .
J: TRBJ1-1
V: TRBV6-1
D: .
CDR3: CASSLAENTEAFF
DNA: TGTGCCAGCAGCCTTGCAGAGAACACTGAAGCTTTCTTT

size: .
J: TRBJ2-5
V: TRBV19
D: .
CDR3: CASSIAEGDRVGQYF
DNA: TGTGCCAGTAGTATCGCGGAGGGGGACCGGGTTGGCCAGTACTTC

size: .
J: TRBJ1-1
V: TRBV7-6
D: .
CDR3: CASSLTPLSAGSPDTEAFF
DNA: TGTGCCAGCAGCTTAACGCCTCTGTCTGCAGGATCCCCAGACACTGAAGCTTTCTTT

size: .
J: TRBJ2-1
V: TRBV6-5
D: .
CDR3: CASSYRLTSIEQFF
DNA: TGTGCCAGCAGTTACCGATTAACTAGTATCGAGCAGTTCTTC

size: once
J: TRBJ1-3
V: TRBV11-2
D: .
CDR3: CASSLVRDLYSGNTIYF
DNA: TGTGCCAGCAGCTTAGTCCGGGACTTGTACTCTGGAAACACCATATATTTT

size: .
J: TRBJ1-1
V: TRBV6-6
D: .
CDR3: CASSGGGTEAFF
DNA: TGTGCCAGCAGCGGAGGGGGTACCGAAGCTTTCTTT

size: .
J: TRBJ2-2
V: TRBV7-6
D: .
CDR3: CASSPGPGAITGELFF
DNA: TGTGCCAGCAGCCCCGGACCGGGGGCGATCACCGGGGAGCTGTTTTTT

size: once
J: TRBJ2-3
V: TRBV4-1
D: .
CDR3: CASSQGIDTQYF
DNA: TGCGCCAGCAGCCAAGGAATAGATACGCAGTATTTT

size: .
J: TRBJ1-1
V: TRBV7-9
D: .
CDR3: CASSPAGRTEAFF
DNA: TGTGCCAGCAGCCCCGCGGGGAGGACTGAAGCTTTCTTT

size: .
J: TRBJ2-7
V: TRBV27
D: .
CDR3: CASSLISGQGSGYEQYF
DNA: TGTGCCAGCAGTTTAATCTCAGGGCAGGGGAGTGGCTACGAGCAGTACTTC

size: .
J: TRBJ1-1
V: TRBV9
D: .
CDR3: CASSAGGPTEAFF
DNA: TGTGCCAGCAGCGCCGGAGGGCCGACGGAAGCTTTCTTT

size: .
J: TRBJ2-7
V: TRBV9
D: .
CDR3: CASSVATGRTYEQYF
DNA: TGTGCCAGCAGCGTAGCAACAGGGAGGACCTACGAGCAGTACTTC

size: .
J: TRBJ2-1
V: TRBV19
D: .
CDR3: CATLSGEQFF
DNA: TGTGCCACCCTGTCCGGTGAGCAGTTCTTC

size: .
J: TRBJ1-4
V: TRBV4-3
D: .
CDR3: CASSQRGGGSNEKLFF
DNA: TGCGCCAGCAGCCAAAGGGGCGGGGGTTCTAATGAAAAACTGTTTTTT

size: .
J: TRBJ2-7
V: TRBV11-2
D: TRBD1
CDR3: CASSPAPGQGSHEQYF
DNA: TGTGCCAGCAGCCCAGCCCCGGGACAGGGATCCCACGAGCAGTACTTC

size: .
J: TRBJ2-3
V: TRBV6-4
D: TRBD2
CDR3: CASSGTSGDTDTQYF
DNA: TGTGCCAGCAGCGGGACTAGCGGGGACACAGATACGCAGTATTTT

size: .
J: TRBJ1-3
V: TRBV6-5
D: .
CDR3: CASSGTGSSGNTIYF
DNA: TGTGCCAGCAGCGGAACAGGGTCGAGCGGAAACACCATATATTTT

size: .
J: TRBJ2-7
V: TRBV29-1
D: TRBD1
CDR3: CSVEGPTGKWNEQYF
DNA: TGCAGCGTTGAAGGCCCGACAGGGAAGTGGAACGAGCAGTACTTC

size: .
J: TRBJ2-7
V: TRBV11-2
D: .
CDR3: CASSLTGIGYEQYF
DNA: TGTGCCAGCAGCTTAACAGGGATAGGTTACGAGCAGTACTTC

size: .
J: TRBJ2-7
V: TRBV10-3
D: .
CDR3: CATRPGSYEQYF
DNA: TGTGCCACCCGGCCTGGCTCCTACGAGCAGTACTTC